The subject of this entry is one TCR beta chain. This clone was observed many times. Its target antigen remains unknown. The read terminates 3 residues ahead of where the CDR3 ends, so the germline J gene completes it. Diagnosis of CVID followed standard criteria, namely serum IgG, IgA and/or IgM below the normal range together with specific antibody deficiency. There were 40 to 45 subjects in the CVID group (around 15 female and roughly 30 male), ranging in age from 9 to 64 years, with a mean age of around 39. Both CVID patients and healthy controls were predominantly of Caucasian heritage. All CVID subjects had received replacement immunoglobulin therapy for at least one year at the time of study participation. When blood was collected, none of the CVID subjects were ill or on immunomodulatory or immunosuppressive medication. From each donor, about 4.5 to 9 ml of heparinized peripheral whole blood was collected. TCRbeta CDR3 repertoires were sequenced from genomic DNA of adults with common variable immune deficiency (CVID) and healthy adult controls. Diluted blood was subjected to density centrifugation over Hypaque 1077 or Ficoll-Paque for isolation of peripheral blood mononuclear cells. Genomic DNA was extracted from unsorted mononuclear cells by Qiagen column purification or by a centrifugation-based method.

The data originate from a study of T cell clonality in common variable immunodeficiency (dated by TCRdb to the mid-2010s). The investigation overall reported the following: Even though DNA input was the same, control samples had an average of roughly 76,000 unique sequences each, compared with 30,000 to 40,000 in CVID samples. Fewer deletions and N-nucleotide insertions were reportedly observed in CVID TCRbeta sequences, and highly modified clones with 13 or more V deletions were reportedly absent from CVID TCRbeta sequences. Patient heterogeneity within the CVID cohort put limits on correlating repertoire features with clinical complications. TCRbeta clonality was higher in CVID subjects than in healthy controls (t-test p = 0.018), and the increase was most characteristic of about a third of subjects. According to the authors, finding the cause of the higher clonality in CVID would require sequencing the repertoires of T cell subpopulations. Fewer TCRbeta clones were shared among CVID subjects than among healthy controls (p < 0.0001).

Equivalent amounts of genomic DNA from CVID and control samples were used as sequencing input. For every sample, a 60 bp segment covering the rearranged TCRbeta CDR3 region was amplified and then sequenced. The immunoSEQ assay, a bias-corrected multiplex PCR combined with high-throughput sequencing, was used to amplify TCRbeta. Processing in the source paper ran as follows. Every unique nucleotide sequence was considered a clone and was annotated with V, D and J genes, copy number and frequency. Sequences were labeled productive if in frame, and non-productive if out of frame or containing stop codons. As previously described, clonality was computed from Shannon's entropy. The predicted amino acid sequences of productive clones were used to derive mean CDR3 Kyte-Doolittle hydropathy. The R hclust function was used to hierarchically cluster scaled V gene usage with Manhattan distance and complete linkage. Clone sharing by CDR3 amino acid sequence was assessed by resampling 12 repertoires per group over 100 rounds. The repertoires were searched for about 70 published EBV-specific TCRbeta sequences and 245 published CMV-specific TCRbeta sequences. After a couple of CVID samples that produced fewer than 10,000 sequences were dropped from the analysis, 35 to 50 CVID repertoires remained. The table was pulled from immuneACCESS by TCRdb, which kept in-frame rearrangements only. Such tables lose some clones; where checked, under half of the loss comes from unresolved V genes, and the rest has no known cause. V, J and clone size reflect that table, while D and trimming were determined from the DNA. This sample has about 19,000 clones in the table, none counted a single time. The ten largest clones add up to roughly a quarter of the sample.

The CDR3 has 15 amino acids, counting the end cysteine and phenylalanine. Shown are 36 bases from within the CDR3, in frame from base 1. Reading the germline V gene gives CDR1 KGHSH and CDR2 LQKENI. Deletion took 5 bases off V and 4 bases off J, with a span of 15 bases between the germline ends. This TCR was sampled from a human donor with common variable immunodeficiency. The chain is made from TRBV18 and TRBJ1-3, with no confident D gene call. Sequencing was carried out using peripheral blood mononuclear cells. The CDR3: CASSYGVYPGNTIYF. The sequenced CDR3 bases are TGTGCCAGCTCATACGGGGTGTACCCCGGAAACACC.